Presented here are 6 T cell receptor beta chains from one specimen sequenced in a study of T cell responses to AZD1222 COVID-19 vaccine. Produced via immunoSEQ multiplex PCR; TCRdb's table is partial and in-frame only. The sample includes around 100,000 clones, around 85% of them seen just once. The sample in question was peripheral blood, obtained on day 0 of AZD1222 vaccination. The receptors here all came from an adult in good health.

The CDR3 bases are TGCGCCAGCAGCGCGGACGAAGGCTACTACGAGCAGTACTTC. The encoded protein is CASSADEGYYEQYF. The V and J genes are TRBV5-1 and TRBJ2-7, with D hard to call. Germline V gene lookup returns CDR1 SGHRS and CDR2 YFSETQ. The CDR3 covers 14 residues. Trimming removed 4 bases from V and 3 bases from J, with 14 bases in between.

The genes are TRBV6-5 and TRBJ2-7, with TRBD2 matching 7 bases. The germline V gene has CDR1 MNHEY and CDR2 SVGAGI. This CDR3 is built from 15 residues. The J segment lost 0 bases and the V segment lost 7 bases, leaving 9 bases of the junction unmatched. The CDR3 DNA reads TGTGCCAGCAACCGGGACTACCGAAGCTCCTACGAGCAGTACTTC. This codes for CASNRDYRSSYEQYF.

The chain uses TRBV6-5 and TRBJ1-1, with D tentatively TRBD1 (5 bases). Germline-derived CDR1 and CDR2 are MNHEY and SVGAGI. Between the trimmed V and J ends, which lost 2 bases and 10 bases, there was a span of 23 bases. The CDR3 contains 16 residues. This CDR3 is CASSYSVTGASPGAFF. The CDR3 DNA reads as TGTGCCAGCAGTTACAGTGTAACCGGGGCTAGCCCCGGAGCTTTCTTT.

The V call is TRBV12-5, the J call TRBJ2-3, with TRBD2 matching 13 bases. Germline V lookup: CDR1 LGHNT, CDR2 FRNRAP. Losses at the gene ends were 5 bases for V and 2 bases for J; bases not matched to a gene: 4. The CDR3 extends over 16 amino acids. CDR3 sequence reads: CASGTGTSGITDTQYF. DNA for the CDR3: TGTGCTAGTGGTACCGGGACTAGCGGGATCACAGATACGCAGTATTTT. Full variable domain (missing parts from reference TRBV12-5 and TRBJ2-3): DARVTQTPRHKVTEMGQEVTMRCQPILGHNTVFWYRQTMMQGLELLAYFRNRAPLDDSGMPKDRFSAEMPDATLATLKIQPSEPRDSAVYFCASGTGTSGITDTQYFGPGTRLTVL.

This chain links TRBV3-1 (or the pseudogene TRBV3-2) with TRBJ1-2; D call uncertain. Per the germline V gene, CDR1 is LGHDT and CDR2 is YNNKEL (reference sequence). The CDR3 spans 12 residues. The ends were cut back, 7 bases at V and 4 bases at J, with 10 bases in the middle. CDR3 DNA: TGTGCCAGCACCCCTCTATCCTATGGCTACACCTTC. It codes for CASTPLSYGYTF.

This clone was picked up a small number of times. The chain links TRBV7-9 to TRBJ1-2, with 8 positions matching TRBD1. The V and J ends lost 5 bases and 8 bases, in that order; junction bases with no gene match: 10. CDR1 is SEHNR and CDR2 is FQNEAQ in the germline V gene (reference sequence). The CDR3 has 14 amino acids. DNA of the CDR3: TGTGCCAGCAGCCCCTCCGGACAGGGTGCGGGCTACACCTTC. This translates into CASSPSGQGAGYTF.